This T cell receptor beta chain was identified during a study of beta chain features in type 1 diabetes. Regarding the study as a whole: Possible PCR preference for shorter templates applied equally to patients and controls. Researchers report that Type 1 diabetes patients had moderately but significantly shorter TCRB CDR3s across all four CD4+ subsets.

Heparinised blood was drawn once per donor, averaging about 116 mL. Central memory, naive, regulatory and stem cell-like memory CD4+ cells were sorted by CD45RO/CCR7/CD25/CD127/CD95/CD27. The entirety of the isolated RNA underwent reverse transcription, so expressed TCRB transcripts were sequenced. Only in-frame clones appear in the TCRdb table, and some are missing; sequencing was by immunoSEQ multiplex PCR. Here the sample spans 630,000 or so clones, 11% to 15% being singletons. About this clone: Its antigen remains unknown.

Germline V gives CDR1 MNHEY, CDR2 SVGAGI. V was cut by 7 bases and J by 1 base, with 10 bases left in between. This CDR3 region has 13 residues. Sequenced input: naive CD4+ T cells from blood. This chain joins TRBV6-5 and TRBJ1-2; D is unresolved. The sequence came from a man between 18 and 35 years old with type 1 diabetes. CDR3 sequence: CASKGRINYGYTF. DNA of the CDR3: TGTGCCAGCAAGGGCAGGATTAACTATGGCTACACCTTC.